Below, one T cell receptor beta chain is given with its context. Its antigen is not known. CDR1 is SGHRS and CDR2 is YFSETQ in the germline V gene. This CDR3 comprises 15 residues. Trimming took 0 bases from V and 2 from J, leaving 6 bases between them. This sample is drawn from a study of graft-versus-host responses after intestinal transplantation. In the study overall: Those transplanted obtained multivisceral, liver-intestinal, or isolated intestinal grafts. Following induction with anti-thymocyte globulin, all recipients were given tacrolimus and steroids for about three years.

Clones were sequenced by immunoSEQ multiplex PCR, and TCRdb holds only the in-frame ones, with some missing. The sample lists roughly 62,000 clones; around 91% were seen once. Study-level points and caveats: Within allografts, high graft-versus-host to host-versus-graft clonal ratios were seen among patients with graft-donor T cell macrochimerism. GvH clonotypes were identified within recipient marrow, with a subset emerging first in ileum or blood.

The specimen was PBMCs, collected roughly 120 days after intestinal transplantation. The V and J genes are TRBV5-1 and TRBJ2-6; D perhaps matches TRBD2 (5 bases). This receptor was taken from a human patient who received an intestinal transplant, so some T cells may come from the graft donor. CDR3 amino acids: CASSLAGAGANVLTF. The CDR3 DNA is TGCGCCAGCAGCTTGGCCGGGGCTGGGGCCAACGTCCTGACTTTC. The variable domain in full, with the rest retrieved from reference TRBV5-1 and TRBJ2-6, is KAGVTQTPRYLIKTRGQQVTLSCSPISGHRSVSWYQQTPGQGLQFLFEYFSETQRNKGNFPGRFSGRQFSNSRSEMNVSTLELGDSALYLCASSLAGAGANVLTFGAGSRLTVL.